This is a list of T cell receptor beta chains from one sample in a study of T cell responses to AZD1222 COVID-19 vaccine. Produced via immunoSEQ multiplex PCR; TCRdb's table is partial and in-frame only. The sample includes about 180,000 clones, around 90% seen only once; the top ten take approximately 10%. The starting material was peripheral blood, obtained 28 days after the second AZD1222 dose. All receptors derive from an adult who received the AZD1222 COVID-19 vaccine. Both conserved end residues are part of each CDR3. The D gene is left open where the match is weak. The size entry is marked missing in some rows and otherwise reads once, few, many or a size class.

V	size	J	D	CDR3	DNA
TRBV4-3	-	TRBJ1-4	-	CASSQVRGLDEKLFF	TGCGCCAGCAGCCAAGTAAGGGGTCTCGATGAAAAACTGTTTTTT
TRBV7-9	few	TRBJ1-2	-	CASSSTKHWNGYTF	TGTGCCAGCAGCTCCACGAAACACTGGAATGGCTACACCTTC
TRBV19	-	TRBJ2-4	TRBD2	CASSMYGGAKNIQYF	TGTGCCAGTAGTATGTACGGGGGGGCCAAAAACATTCAGTACTTC
TRBV12-5	-	TRBJ2-1	-	CASTEEGRSSYNEQFF	TGTGCTAGCACGGAGGAGGGGAGGAGCTCCTACAATGAGCAGTTCTTC
TRBV6-4	-	TRBJ2-3	TRBD2	CASSEGLAGVNTQYF	TGTGCCAGCAGTGAGGGACTAGCGGGGGTGAATACGCAGTATTTT
TRBV6-5	-	TRBJ1-1	TRBD1	CASRRDQDREAFF	TGTGCCAGCAGGAGAGATCAGGACAGGGAAGCTTTCTTT
TRBV6-5	-	TRBJ1-1	-	CASRPDGKKNTEAFF	TGTGCCAGCAGGCCAGACGGGAAAAAAAACACTGAAGCTTTCTTT
TRBV7-2	-	TRBJ2-1	TRBD2	CASSLWGGNSDEQFF	TGTGCCAGCAGCTTATGGGGGGGTAACAGCGATGAGCAGTTCTTC
TRBV5-1	once	TRBJ1-1	-	CASSLTQGLYTEAFF	TGCGCCAGCAGCCTGACGCAGGGGCTATACACTGAAGCTTTCTTT
TRBV23-1	-	TRBJ1-4	-	CASSLSGLCVIRPGATNEKLFF	TGCGCCAGCAGTCTAAGTGGGTTATGCGTAATAAGACCCGGTGCAACTAATGAAAAACTGTTTTTT
TRBV19	-	TRBJ1-5	-	CASSIETQPHQPQHF	TGTGCCAGTAGTATAGAAACACAGCCGCATCAGCCCCAGCATTTT
TRBV7-9	-	TRBJ2-1	-	CASSPGYNEQFF	TGTGCCAGCAGCCCTGGGTACAATGAGCAGTTCTTC
TRBV5-1	-	TRBJ1-3	-	CASSLGQASSGNTIYF	TGCGCCAGCAGCTTGGGGCAGGCGAGCTCTGGAAACACCATATATTTT
TRBV6-2/TRBV6-3	-	TRBJ2-1	TRBD1	CASSDGQGYNEQFF	TGTGCCAGCAGTGACGGACAGGGCTACAATGAGCAGTTCTTC
TRBV30	once	TRBJ2-3	TRBD2	CAWSWTSGGDTQYF	TGTGCCTGGAGCTGGACTAGCGGGGGAGATACGCAGTATTTT
TRBV18	-	TRBJ2-3	-	CASSGGGGGTDTQYF	TGTGCCAGCTCAGGGGGCGGCGGTGGCACAGATACGCAGTATTTT
TRBV4-1	-	TRBJ2-3	TRBD2	CASSFSGGATDTQYF	TGCGCCAGCAGCTTTAGCGGGGGGGCCACAGATACGCAGTATTTT
TRBV6-1	-	TRBJ1-2	-	CASSDSRGGYTF	TGTGCCAGCAGTGATTCTCGGGGCGGCTACACCTTC
TRBV9	few	TRBJ1-6	TRBD1	CASSVQDRGYSPLHF	TGTGCCAGCAGCGTACAAGACAGGGGATATTCACCCCTCCACTTT
TRBV30	-	TRBJ1-4	-	CAWSTGAPNEKLFF	TGTGCCTGGAGTACGGGGGCCCCTAATGAAAAACTGTTTTTT
TRBV4-3	-	TRBJ2-7	TRBD2	CASSQDLLAGGYEQYF	TGCGCCAGCAGCCAAGATCTACTAGCGGGGGGCTACGAGCAGTACTTC
TRBV28	-	TRBJ2-7	TRBD2	CASSQPGGPYEQYF	TGTGCCAGCAGTCAACCGGGAGGGCCCTACGAGCAGTACTTC
TRBV12-5	-	TRBJ2-7	TRBD2	CASGLPPQRMGGKDYEQYF	TGTGCTAGTGGTTTGCCACCCCAACGGATGGGGGGGAAAGACTACGAGCAGTACTTC
TRBV18	once	TRBJ1-3	-	CASSQSSGNTIYF	TGTGCCAGCTCACAGAGCTCTGGAAACACCATATATTTT
TRBV5-1	once	TRBJ2-5	TRBD2	CASSLGLAGVQETQYF	TGCGCCAGCAGCTTGGGACTAGCGGGGGTCCAAGAGACCCAGTACTTC
TRBV5-1	-	TRBJ2-1	-	CASSSVGQRSSYNEQFF	TGCGCCAGCAGCTCGGTAGGACAGAGGAGCTCCTACAATGAGCAGTTCTTC
TRBV5-8	-	TRBJ1-3	-	CASRRSGGTIYF	TGTGCCAGCAGACGGAGTGGGGGCACCATATATTTT
TRBV9	-	TRBJ1-2	-	CASSGTLGMGTSSLNYGYTF	TGTGCCAGCAGCGGCACTTTGGGGATGGGTACCTCCAGTCTAAACTATGGCTACACCTTC
TRBV5-1	-	TRBJ2-7	TRBD2	CASSLHIAGKTYEQYF	TGCGCCAGCAGCCTTCATATAGCGGGCAAGACCTACGAGCAGTACTTC
TRBV5-1	-	TRBJ2-7	TRBD2	CASSLEGLAGGPSEQYF	TGCGCCAGCAGCTTGGAGGGACTAGCGGGGGGGCCGTCCGAGCAGTACTTC
TRBV19	-	TRBJ2-1	-	CASSLGRVGSYNEQFF	TGTGCCAGTAGTCTCGGACGAGTAGGCTCCTACAATGAGCAGTTCTTC
TRBV27	-	TRBJ2-7	-	CASSVLARGYEQYF	TGTGCCAGCAGTGTGCTGGCCAGGGGCTACGAGCAGTACTTC
TRBV9	-	TRBJ2-1	-	CASSVGTFGEQFF	TGTGCCAGCAGCGTCGGGACTTTCGGTGAGCAGTTCTTC
TRBV5-4	-	TRBJ2-3	TRBD2	CASSFSLGTSWSDTQYF	TGTGCCAGCAGCTTCTCCCTAGGGACTAGTTGGTCAGATACGCAGTATTTT
TRBV2	-	TRBJ1-2	-	CASDPGNYGYTF	TGTGCCAGCGATCCAGGGAACTATGGCTACACCTTC
TRBV19	-	TRBJ1-5	-	CASSIDRQGRQPQHF	TGTGCCAGTAGTATAGATCGTCAGGGGCGCCAGCCCCAGCATTTT
TRBV28	once	TRBJ2-7	TRBD2	CASSLPPGVAGNYEQYF	TGTGCCAGCAGTTTACCACCCGGAGTAGCGGGAAACTACGAGCAGTACTTC
TRBV7-2	-	TRBJ1-2	-	CASSTSGQGYGGYTF	-
TRBV3-1/TRBV3-2	-	TRBJ1-2	-	CASSQTIAVFPDGYTF	TGTGCCAGCAGCCAAACCATCGCGGTTTTCCCAGACGGCTACACCTTC
TRBV27	-	TRBJ2-3	-	CASSSQNTDTQYF	TGTGCCAGCAGTTCGCAGAACACAGATACGCAGTATTTT
TRBV27	-	TRBJ2-5	-	CASSPGTTSQETQYF	TGTGCCAGCAGTCCAGGGACAACTAGTCAAGAGACCCAGTACTTC
TRBV13	-	TRBJ1-6	-	CASSLGVPGALSPLHF	TGTGCCAGCAGCTTAGGGGTTCCGGGGGCTTTATCACCCCTCCACTTT
TRBV5-1	-	TRBJ1-2	-	CASSPGTLGGDGYTF	TGCGCCAGCAGCCCCGGGACCTTGGGTGGAGATGGCTACACCTTC
TRBV3-1/TRBV3-2	-	TRBJ2-7	-	CASSQPLRRQSYEQYF	TGTGCCAGCAGCCAACCCCTCCGGCGACAGTCCTACGAGCAGTACTTC
TRBV28	-	TRBJ2-7	-	CASTRGWDEQYF	TGTGCCAGCACACGGGGATGGGACGAGCAGTACTTC
TRBV5-4	-	TRBJ2-3	TRBD2	CASSPRVAGVTDTQYF	TGTGCCAGCAGCCCCAGAGTAGCGGGGGTCACAGATACGCAGTATTTT
TRBV2	-	TRBJ1-4	-	CASSDFGVGLFF	TGTGCCAGCAGTGATTTTGGTGTTGGACTGTTTTTT
TRBV6-6	-	TRBJ2-5	TRBD2	CASSYSLTGGQETQYF	TGTGCCAGCAGTTACTCTCTCACGGGGGGACAAGAGACCCAGTACTTC
TRBV4-1	-	TRBJ2-3	-	CASSQDSLGSGDTQYF	TGCGCCAGCAGCCAAGATTCCCTTGGGTCGGGGGATACGCAGTATTTT
TRBV4-1	few	TRBJ2-2	TRBD1	CASSRGTGWNTGELFF	TGCGCCAGCAGCCGCGGGACAGGGTGGAACACCGGGGAGCTGTTTTTT
TRBV5-4	once	TRBJ2-7	TRBD1	CASSLPTAGGIYEQYF	TGTGCCAGCAGCTTACCTACCGCAGGGGGTATCTACGAGCAGTACTTC
TRBV5-1	-	TRBJ2-7	TRBD2	CASSLEASGVGEQYF	TGCGCCAGCAGCTTGGAGGCTAGCGGGGTCGGGGAGCAGTACTTC
TRBV28	once	TRBJ1-5	-	CASTTGQHNQPQHF	TGTGCCAGCACCACCGGACAGCACAATCAGCCCCAGCATTTT
TRBV5-4	-	TRBJ2-5	-	CASSAGGPRETQYF	TGTGCCAGCAGCGCCGGGGGGCCGCGTGAGACCCAGTACTTC